Below, 11 T cell receptor beta chains from the same sample are listed, as sequenced in a study of human thymus T cells. Assay: immunoSEQ multiplex PCR; the TCRdb copy retains only in-frame clones and omits some. This table holds 40,000 to 45,000 clones, roughly 94% found once. The material sequenced was blood. The source is a boy in the first two years of life with a congenital heart defect but otherwise immunologically healthy.

The CDR3 coding sequence is TGTGCCAGCAGCCTGCGGCCGTCCAAGGGTGGCTACACCTTC. Translating it yields CASSLRPSKGGYTF. The chain has TRBV7-2 and TRBJ1-2; D is undetermined. The germline CDR1 and CDR2 sequences are SGHTA and FQGNSA. V shed 5 bases and J shed 7 bases, with 17 bases lying between them. The CDR3 is 14 amino acids. The whole variable domain, filled in from reference TRBV7-2 and TRBJ1-2, reads GAGVSQSPSNKVTEKGKDVELRCDPISGHTALYWYRQSLGQGLEFLIYFQGNSAPDKSGLPSDRFSAERTGGSVSTLTIQRTQQEDSAVYLCASSLRPSKGGYTFGSGTRLTVV.

The J gene is TRBJ1-1, the V gene TRBV28; D gene uncertain. Trimming left V 3 bases short and J 8 bases short, with 7 bases between. Germline lookup yields CDR1 MDHEN and CDR2 SYDVKM. The CDR3 loop spans 11 amino acids. DNA for the CDR3: TGTGCCAGCAGTTTGAGCAGGGAAGCTTTCTTT. Residues: CASSLSREAFF.

V and J are TRBV5-6 and TRBJ1-2; 11 positions match TRBD1. Germline-derived CDR1 and CDR2 are SGHDT and YYEEEE. After removal of 2 bases from V and 8 bases from J, the junction contained 2 bases not matched to a gene. This CDR3 has 13 residues. Here the CDR3 reads CASSFGTGGGYTF. The CDR3, as DNA: TGTGCCAGCAGCTTTGGGACAGGGGGAGGCTACACCTTC.

The chain has TRBV6-5 and TRBJ2-7, with TRBD2 matching over 8 bases. The CDR3 extends over 15 amino acids. After removal of 6 bases from V and 2 bases from J, the junction contained 9 bases not matched to a gene. Germline CDR1 reads MNHEY; CDR2 reads SVGAGI. CDR3 in amino acids: CASRSSSSGPYEQYF. The CDR3 DNA is TGTGCCAGCAGGTCCTCATCTAGCGGGCCCTACGAGCAGTACTTC.

The V call is TRBV27, the J call TRBJ1-2; no clear D. V was clipped by 3 bases and J by 8 bases, with 13 bases between them. The CDR3 spans 13 residues. In germline, CDR1 is MNHEY, CDR2 SMNVEV (reference sequence). The CDR3 DNA is TGTGCCAGCAGTTTTGCGGGTACGCACGGCTACACCTTC. Protein sequence: CASSFAGTHGYTF.

The chain is built from TRBV29-1 and TRBJ1-2; D ambiguous. V was trimmed by 6 bases and J by 4 bases, leaving 12 bases between them. The CDR3 extends over 12 amino acids. Germline V gives CDR1 SQVTM, CDR2 ANQGSEA. This CDR3 is CSVRAPLYGYTF. CDR3 DNA sequence: TGCAGCGTAAGGGCCCCCCTCTATGGCTACACCTTC.

This sequence joins TRBV18 and TRBJ2-6; no clear D. Per the germline V gene, CDR1 is KGHSH and CDR2 is LQKENI. Deletions cut 8 bases from V and 0 bases from J, with 5 bases between. This CDR3 has 13 residues. Here the CDR3 DNA reads TGTGCCAGCCTGATCTCTGGGGCCAACGTCCTGACTTTC. Translation: CASLISGANVLTF.

This rearrangement joins TRBV4-3 to TRBJ2-5; TRBD1 might be the D (7 bases). Looked up from germline, CDR1 is LGHNA and CDR2 is YSLEER. V was pared by 2 bases and J by 2 bases, with 12 bases between. This CDR3 spans 15 amino acids. The CDR3 coding sequence is TGCGCCAGCAGCCAACTGACAGGGAGGCAAGAGACCCAGTACTTC. This sequence encodes CASSQLTGRQETQYF.

V usage is TRBV27 and J usage is TRBJ2-1; D gene unclear. Germline CDR1 and CDR2: MNHEY and SMNVEV (reference sequence). This CDR3 comprises 15 residues. Trimming left V 3 bases short and J 1 base short, with 10 bases between. The CDR3 sequence is CASSLSSPSYNEQFF. CDR3 sequence (DNA): TGTGCCAGCAGTTTGAGTAGCCCTTCCTACAATGAGCAGTTCTTC.

The chain recombines TRBV9 with TRBJ2-5; 11 bases fit TRBD2. V was clipped by 2 bases and J by 5 bases; unmatched bases: 8. The CDR3 is 16 residues long. Looked up from germline, CDR1 is SGDLS and CDR2 is YYNGEE. The CDR3 bases are TGTGCCAGCAGCGTTAAGCTAGCGGGGGGCGCGGAGACCCAGTACTTC. This sequence encodes CASSVKLAGGAETQYF.

This chain connects TRBV6-6 to TRBJ1-2; D gene unclear. This CDR3 has 15 residues. Between the trimmed V and J ends, which lost 2 bases and 4 bases, there was a span of 14 bases. CDR1 is MNHNY, CDR2 SVGAGI, per germline (reference sequence). CDR3 nucleotides: TGTGCCAGCAGTTACGGAGAGACATACCCCTATGGCTACACCTTC. Protein sequence: CASSYGETYPYGYTF.